These T cell receptor beta chains were read from a single sample in a study of blood T cell repertoires in COVID-19. The protocol was immunoSEQ multiplex PCR, while the TCRdb copy is restricted to in-frame clones and leaves out a portion. The sample consists of around 300,000 clones, over 75% of them appearing once. Source material: peripheral blood. The receptors here all came from a woman between 25 and 40 years old with COVID-19, enrolled during active disease. Each CDR3 is given with its conserved first and last residue. Fields, in order: D gene, clone size, V gene, J gene, CDR3 DNA, CDR3 protein. D genes are given only for firm matches. Where a row states a size, it is once, few, many or the class of an expanded clone; other rows omit it.

>TRBD2|.|TRBV6-2/TRBV6-3|TRBJ2-7
TGTGCCAGCAGTTACCCGACTAGCGGGAGTCGGGACGAGCAGTACTTC
CASSYPTSGSRDEQYF
>.|.|TRBV19|TRBJ1-5
TGTGCCAGTAGTATAGTTTTAGGGGCTTCCGATAGCAATCAGCCCCAGCATTTT
CASSIVLGASDSNQPQHF
>TRBD1|.|TRBV28|TRBJ2-7
TGTGCCAGCAGCGATTTCGGACAGGGATCCTACGAGCAGTACTTC
CASSDFGQGSYEQYF
>TRBD1|once|TRBV28|TRBJ2-7
TGTGCCAGCAGTTTAACCGGACAGGGCTGGTACTTC
CASSLTGQGWYF
>.|.|TRBV10-2|TRBJ1-3
TGCGCCAGCAGTGAGTCGAACAGTTTGGGAAACACCATATATTTT
CASSESNSLGNTIYF
>TRBD1|.|TRBV28|TRBJ1-3
TGTGCCAGCAGGGGGGACAGCTCTGGAAACACCATATATTTT
CASRGDSSGNTIYF
>TRBD2|.|TRBV5-7|TRBJ2-7
TGTGCCAGCAGCTCCGGGACTAGGGCCTACGAGCAGTACTTC
CASSSGTRAYEQYF
>.|few|TRBV2|TRBJ2-1
TGTGCCTCACAGAAGACCTACAATGAGCAGTTCTTC
CASQKTYNEQFF
>.|.|TRBV9|TRBJ1-3
TGTGCCAGCAGCGTATACAGCTCTGGAAACACCATATATTTT
CASSVYSSGNTIYF
>TRBD2|.|TRBV2|TRBJ2-5
TGTGCCAGCAGTGATTCGACAGCCGGGGGGAAGACCCAGTACTTC
CASSDSTAGGKTQYF
>TRBD1|.|TRBV2|TRBJ1-5
TGTGCCAGCAGAACTGACAGGGGGAGGAACAATCAGCCCCAGCATTTT
CASRTDRGRNNQPQHF
>.|.|TRBV11-2|TRBJ1-2
TGTGCCAGCAGCTTAATAAGGCAGGGCGGTAGCTATGGCTACACCTTC
CASSLIRQGGSYGYTF
>TRBD1|once|TRBV7-9|TRBJ1-2
TGTGCCAGCAGCCTCGGCCTTGACAGGGATGGCTACACCTTC
CASSLGLDRDGYTF
>TRBD1|.|TRBV7-9|TRBJ1-6
TGTGCCAGCAGCTTAACAGGGGAATCACCCCTCCACTTT
CASSLTGESPLHF
>TRBD1|.|TRBV3-1/TRBV3-2|TRBJ1-3
TGTGCCAGCAGCCAAGGGAGACAGGGCTCTGGAAACACCATATATTTT
CASSQGRQGSGNTIYF
>.|.|TRBV2|TRBJ2-2
TGTGCCAGCAGTGAAAGTTCAGCGAGCACCGGGGAGCTGTTTTTT
CASSESSASTGELFF
>.|.|TRBV5-5|TRBJ2-7
TGTGCCAGCAGCTTCCCGGGTCCGAACTACGAGCAGTACTTC
CASSFPGPNYEQYF
>TRBD2|.|TRBV3-1/TRBV3-2|TRBJ2-1
TGTGCCAGCGCTCCAGCCTGGCGGGAGGAGGGTGAGCAGTTCTTC
CASAPAWREEGEQFF
>.|.|TRBV30|TRBJ1-3
TGTGCCTGGAGCTTTCTTTCTGGAAACACCATATATTTT
CAWSFLSGNTIYF
>TRBD2|once|TRBV5-4|TRBJ2-5
TGTGCCAGCAGCCCCAGGACTAGCGGGCAAGAGACCCAGTACTTC
CASSPRTSGQETQYF
>.|.|TRBV28|TRBJ2-1
TGTGCCAGCCAACCCAGCGGTGGCTCCTACAATGAGCAGTTCTTC
CASQPSGGSYNEQFF
>TRBD1|.|TRBV3-1/TRBV3-2|TRBJ1-6
TGTGCCAGCAGCGGTTCAGGGGGTTCACCCCTCCACTTT
CASSGSGGSPLHF
>TRBD2|.|TRBV9|TRBJ2-5
TGTGCCAGCAGCGTAGAAATGGGAGGGCTTTTAGAGACCCAGTACTTC
CASSVEMGGLLETQYF
>.|.|TRBV2|TRBJ1-2
TGTGCCAGCAGTGAAACGACTGTTAACTATGGCTACACCTTC
CASSETTVNYGYTF
>.|once|TRBV6-1|TRBJ2-7
TGTGCCAGCAGTGAGGCAGCCTACGAGCAGTACTTC
CASSEAAYEQYF
>.|.|TRBV6-1|TRBJ1-2
TGTGCCAGCAGTGAAGTCATCAACTATGGCTACACCTTC
CASSEVINYGYTF
>.|.|TRBV4-1|TRBJ2-5
TGCGCCAGCAGCCAAGATGGCTCTAGGCAAGAGACCCAGTACTTC
CASSQDGSRQETQYF
>TRBD1|.|TRBV30|TRBJ1-5
TGTGCCTGGAGTGTAGACAGGGGACAGCCCCAGCATTTT
CAWSVDRGQPQHF
>TRBD2|.|TRBV3-1/TRBV3-2|TRBJ2-3
TGTGCCAGCAGCCAAGATGCGGGGCGGGGGGGAAAAGATACGCAGTATTTT
CASSQDAGRGGKDTQYF
>TRBD1|.|TRBV4-1|TRBJ1-1
TGCGCCAGCAGCCAAGATGGGCGAAGGAGGACAGGGTACACTGAAGCTTTCTTT
CASSQDGRRRTGYTEAFF
>TRBD1|few|TRBV27|TRBJ1-6
TGTGCCAGCAGACCCCTAGGGGACAGGAGACAGGATTCACCCCTCCACTTT
CASRPLGDRRQDSPLHF
>.|.|TRBV29-1|TRBJ2-1
TGCAGCGTTGAAAGGGGGATATACAATGAGCAGTTCTTC
CSVERGIYNEQFF
>.|.|TRBV6-5|TRBJ2-7
TGTGCCAGTGGTGACAATTTCAACGAGCAGTACTTC
CASGDNFNEQYF
>.|.|TRBV2|TRBJ2-3
TGTGCCAGCAGACCCGGGAGCGATACGCAGTATTTT
CASRPGSDTQYF
>TRBD2|.|TRBV30|TRBJ2-3
TGTGCCTGGAGTTTCGGGACTAGCGGGAGCACAGATACGCAGTATTTT
CAWSFGTSGSTDTQYF
>.|.|TRBV27|TRBJ2-7
TGTGCCAGCAGCCTTGCGCAGGCCTACGAGCAGTACTTC
CASSLAQAYEQYF
>.|few|TRBV24-1|TRBJ2-1
TGTGCCACCAGTGTTCGGACTGAAAGTGAGCAGTTCTTC
CATSVRTESEQFF